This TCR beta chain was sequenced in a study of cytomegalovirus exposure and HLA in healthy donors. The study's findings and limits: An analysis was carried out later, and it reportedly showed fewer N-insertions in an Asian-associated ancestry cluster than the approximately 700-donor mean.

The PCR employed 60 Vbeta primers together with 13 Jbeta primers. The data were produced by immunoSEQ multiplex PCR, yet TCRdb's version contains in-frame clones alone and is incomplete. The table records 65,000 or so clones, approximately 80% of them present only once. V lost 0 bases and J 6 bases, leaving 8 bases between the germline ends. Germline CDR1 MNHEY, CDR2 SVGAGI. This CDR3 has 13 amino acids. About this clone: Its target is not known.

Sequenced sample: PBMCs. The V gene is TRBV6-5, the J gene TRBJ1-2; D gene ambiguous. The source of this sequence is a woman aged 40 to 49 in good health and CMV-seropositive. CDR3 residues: CASSYSRRDGYTF. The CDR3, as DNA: TGTGCCAGCAGTTACTCAAGACGGGATGGCTACACCTTC.